The 10 T cell receptor beta chains below come from one sample, sequenced in a study of molecular identifiers for immune sequencing clone quantification. One entry per CDR3 protein results from TCRdb running MiXCR on the PCR reads. The data show more than 550,000 distinct CDR3 sequences, less than 30% seen once. The sequencing sample was made of naive CD8+ T cells from blood, with Jurkat cell RNA spiked in. Subset in this sample: FACS-sorted CD8+CD4-CCR7+CD45RA+ naive T cells. The origin of the receptors is a human donor in good health. Some libraries in this study had Jurkat cell RNA spiked in.

This clonotype was counted a few times. V gene TRBV12-5 combines with J gene TRBJ1-2; no clear D. This CDR3 has 18 amino acids. The germline V gene encodes CDR1 LGHNT and CDR2 FRNRAP. The V end was cut by 0 bases, the J end by 8 bases, with 25 bases between. The CDR3 nucleotides read TGTGCTAGTGGTTTGGTACTCGAGAGCGGACGGCGAAACCAGGGCTACACCTTC. Encoded protein: CASGLVLESGRRNQGYTF.

This rearrangement joins TRBV27 to TRBJ2-1; 9 bases match TRBD2. The CDR3 spans 18 residues. The J segment lost 1 base and the V segment lost 4 bases, leaving 11 bases of the junction unmatched. The germline V gene encodes CDR1 MNHEY and CDR2 SMNVEV (reference sequence). The CDR3 DNA follows: TGTGCCAGCAGTTCTCTAACAAGCGGGGGGCGGTCCTACAATGAGCAGTTCTTC. Its translation: CASSSLTSGGRSYNEQFF.

This clonotype was seen ten or more times. The chain is built from TRBV5-4 and TRBJ1-1; 9 bases fit TRBD1. The V and J ends lost 0 bases and 4 bases, in that order; junction bases with no gene match: 4. The germline V gene encodes CDR1 SGHNT and CDR2 YYREEE (reference sequence). The CDR3 covers 15 residues. Here the CDR3 DNA reads TGTGCCAGCAGCTTGGAACAGGGGGCCTTCACTGAAGCTTTCTTT. This sequence encodes CASSLEQGAFTEAFF. The complete variable domain, with remaining parts taken from reference TRBV5-4 and TRBJ1-1, reads ETGVTQSPTHLIKTRGQQVTLRCSSQSGHNTVSWYQQALGQGPQFIFQYYREEENGRGNFPPRFSGLQFPNYSSELNVNALELDDSALYLCASSLEQGAFTEAFFGQGTRLTVV.

The chain has TRBV25-1 and TRBJ2-1; a weak D match, TRBD1 (5 bases). V was cut by 4 bases and J by 7 bases, with 17 bases left in between. The length of the CDR3 is 15 residues. Germline V gene sequence: CDR1 MGHDK, CDR2 SYGVNS. The CDR3 bases are TGTGCCAGCAGTGCCGACTGGGGCCAGGTTAATGAGCAGTTCTTC. Protein: CASSADWGQVNEQFF.

This clonotype was counted ten times or more. V is TRBV9 and J is TRBJ2-2; D gene uncertain. V lost 4 bases, J lost 3 bases, and 7 bases lay in between. The CDR3 consists of 13 residues. Germline CDR1 is SGDLS and CDR2 is YYNGEE. The CDR3 reads CASSKADTGELFF. The CDR3 nucleotides read TGTGCCAGCAGCAAAGCCGACACCGGGGAGCTGTTTTTT.

This clonotype showed up just a few times. This chain uses TRBV7-9 with TRBJ2-7; 8 bases agree with TRBD1. The CDR3 loop spans 14 amino acids. The V and J ends lost 5 bases and 6 bases, in that order; junction bases with no gene match: 9. Germline CDR1 reads SEHNR; CDR2 reads FQNEAQ (reference sequence). The DNA of the CDR3 is TGTGCCAGCAGCCTCGGGACAGGCCTAGCCGAGCAGTACTTC. Protein product: CASSLGTGLAEQYF.

This clonotype was seen more than once but under ten times. This rearrangement joins TRBV28 to TRBJ1-6; D uncertain. CDR1 and CDR2 from the germline V gene are MDHEN and SYDVKM. The CDR3 is made up of 14 amino acids. The V end lost 6 bases, the J end lost 5 bases, and 11 bases lay between the germline ends. CDR3 sequence reads: CASSPLRDNSPLHF. The CDR3 bases are TGTGCCAGCAGCCCCCTTCGGGATAATTCACCCCTCCACTTT.

This clonotype occurred many times. The junction departs from the called germline gene at one end, perhaps through a read error. This chain joins TRBV7-2 and TRBJ2-3, with 12 bases aligning to TRBD2. CDR3 length: 15 amino acids. Germline lookup yields CDR1 SGHTA and CDR2 FQGNSA. CDR3 region: CASSLAGGHTDTQYF. The CDR3 DNA reads as TGTGCCAGCAGCCTAGCGGGAGGGCACACAGATACGCAGTATTTT.

This clonotype was seen many times. The J gene is TRBJ2-3, the V gene TRBV20-1; weak D call: TRBD2 (5 bases). The CDR3 runs to 14 residues. Germline values: CDR1 DFQATT, CDR2 SNEGSKA (reference sequence). The ends were cut back, 0 bases at V and 4 bases at J, with 11 bases in the middle. CDR3 DNA: TGCAGTGCTAGAGATCTGCGAGGGTCAGATACGCAGTATTTT. Amino acids: CSARDLRGSDTQYF.

This clonotype was counted once. This could be a read error, since a much larger clone is one nucleotide away. DNA of the CDR3: TGTGCCGGCAGTGTCTGGGGCCAAATTCAGCCCCAGCATTTT. Translated: CAGSVWGQIQPQHF. The chain uses TRBV5-6 and TRBJ1-5; D possibly corresponds to TRBD1 (5 bases). This CDR3 contains 14 residues. Germline loops: CDR1 SGHDT, CDR2 YYEEEE.